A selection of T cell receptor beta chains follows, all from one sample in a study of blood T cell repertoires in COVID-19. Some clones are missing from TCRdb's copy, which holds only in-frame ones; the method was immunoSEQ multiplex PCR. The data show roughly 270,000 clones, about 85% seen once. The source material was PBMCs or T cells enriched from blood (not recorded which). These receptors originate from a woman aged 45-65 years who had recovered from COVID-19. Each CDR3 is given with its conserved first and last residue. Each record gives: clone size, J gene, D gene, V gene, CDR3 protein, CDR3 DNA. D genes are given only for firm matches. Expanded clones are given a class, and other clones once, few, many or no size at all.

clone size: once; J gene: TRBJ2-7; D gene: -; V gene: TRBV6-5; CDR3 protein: CASSRGQGPYEQYF; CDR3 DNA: TGTGCCAGCAGCAGGGGCCAAGGGCCCTACGAGCAGTACTTC
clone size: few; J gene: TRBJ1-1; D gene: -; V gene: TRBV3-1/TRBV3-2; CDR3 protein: CASSQAQLRGAEAFF; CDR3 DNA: TGTGCCAGCAGCCAAGCCCAACTCAGGGGAGCTGAAGCTTTCTTT
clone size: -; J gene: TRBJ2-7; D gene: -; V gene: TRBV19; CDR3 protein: CASSIGSGHYEQYF; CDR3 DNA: TGTGCCAGTAGTATAGGCAGCGGGCACTACGAGCAGTACTTC
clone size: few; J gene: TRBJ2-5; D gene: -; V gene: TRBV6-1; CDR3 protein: CASSSGGRTETQYF; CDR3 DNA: TGTGCCAGCAGTTCTGGGGGCAGGACAGAGACCCAGTACTTC
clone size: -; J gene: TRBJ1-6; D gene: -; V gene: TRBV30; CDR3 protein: CAWWPPGDHSPLHF; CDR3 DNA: TGTGCCTGGTGGCCGCCAGGGGATCATTCACCCCTCCACTTT
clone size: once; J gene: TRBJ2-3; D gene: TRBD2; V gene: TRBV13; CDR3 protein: CASSLGTSGADTQYF; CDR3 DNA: TGTGCCAGCAGCTTGGGGACTAGCGGGGCAGATACGCAGTATTTT
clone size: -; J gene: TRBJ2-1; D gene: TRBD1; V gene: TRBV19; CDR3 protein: CASSGTGTGSYNEQFF; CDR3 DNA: TGTGCCAGTAGCGGAACCGGGACAGGCTCATACAATGAGCAGTTCTTC
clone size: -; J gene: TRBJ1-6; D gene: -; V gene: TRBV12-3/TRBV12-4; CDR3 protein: CASRFRDTGPLHF; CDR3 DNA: TGTGCCAGCAGGTTCCGGGACACTGGACCCCTCCACTTT
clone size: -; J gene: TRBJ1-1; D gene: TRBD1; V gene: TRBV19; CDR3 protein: CATKRGPSENTEAFF; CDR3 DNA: TGTGCCACCAAAAGGGGGCCGTCGGAAAACACTGAAGCTTTCTTT
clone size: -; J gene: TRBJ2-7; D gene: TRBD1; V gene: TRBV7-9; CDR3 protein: CASSLGQGFNEQYF; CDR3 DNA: TGTGCCAGCAGCTTGGGACAGGGTTTCAACGAGCAGTACTTC
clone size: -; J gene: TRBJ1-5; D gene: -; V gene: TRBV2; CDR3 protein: CASSTDSDQPQHF; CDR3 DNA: TGTGCCAGCAGTACAGACAGTGATCAGCCCCAGCATTTT
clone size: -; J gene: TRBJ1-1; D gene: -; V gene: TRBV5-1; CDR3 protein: CASSPGQTNTEAFF; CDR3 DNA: TGCGCCAGCAGCCCGGGACAAACGAACACTGAAGCTTTCTTT
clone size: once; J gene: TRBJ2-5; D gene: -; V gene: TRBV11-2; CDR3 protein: CASSPDLGGGETQYF; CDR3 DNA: TGTGCCAGCAGCCCAGATCTTGGAGGCGGAGAGACCCAGTACTTC
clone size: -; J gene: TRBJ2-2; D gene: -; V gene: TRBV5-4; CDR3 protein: CASSVQGYTGELFF; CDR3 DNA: TGTGCCAGCAGCGTACAGGGCTACACCGGGGAGCTGTTTTTT
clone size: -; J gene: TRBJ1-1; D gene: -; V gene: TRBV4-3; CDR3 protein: CASSQDMDTNTEAFF; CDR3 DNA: TGCGCCAGCAGCCAAGATATGGACACGAACACTGAAGCTTTCTTT
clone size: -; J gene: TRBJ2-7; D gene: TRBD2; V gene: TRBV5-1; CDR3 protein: CASSPGASGPREQYF; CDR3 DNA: TGCGCCAGCTCCCCCGGGGCTAGCGGGCCTCGAGAGCAGTACTTC
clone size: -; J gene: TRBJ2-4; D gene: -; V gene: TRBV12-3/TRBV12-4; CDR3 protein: CASSFSGIQYF; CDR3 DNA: TGTGCCAGCAGTTTTAGTGGCATTCAGTACTTC
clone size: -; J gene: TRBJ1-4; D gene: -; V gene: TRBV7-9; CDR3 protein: CASSLGGRAVEKLFF; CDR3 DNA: TGTGCCAGCAGCTTAGGAGGCAGGGCGGTTGAAAAACTGTTTTTT
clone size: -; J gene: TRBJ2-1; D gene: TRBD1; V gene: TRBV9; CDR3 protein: CASSASGTGLKNSYNEQFF; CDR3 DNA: TGTGCCAGCAGCGCCTCGGGGACAGGTCTCAAAAACTCCTACAATGAGCAGTTCTTC
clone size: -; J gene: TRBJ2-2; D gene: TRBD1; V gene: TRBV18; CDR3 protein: CASSPRTGDTGELFF; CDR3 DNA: TGTGCCAGCTCGCCCCGGACAGGGGACACCGGGGAGCTGTTTTTT
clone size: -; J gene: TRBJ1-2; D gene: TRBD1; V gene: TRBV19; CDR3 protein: CASTRDRGGYGYTF; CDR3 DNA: TGTGCCAGTACCCGGGACAGGGGTGGCTATGGCTACACCTTC
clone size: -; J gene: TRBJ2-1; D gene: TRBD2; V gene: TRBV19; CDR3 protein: CASGGLAGPASEQFF; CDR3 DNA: TGTGCCAGCGGTGGACTAGCGGGACCGGCGAGTGAGCAGTTCTTC
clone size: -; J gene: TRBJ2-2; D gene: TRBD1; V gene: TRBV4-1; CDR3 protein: CASSQARTGPGELFF; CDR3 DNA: TGCGCCAGCAGCCAAGCCCGGACAGGGCCCGGGGAGCTGTTTTTT
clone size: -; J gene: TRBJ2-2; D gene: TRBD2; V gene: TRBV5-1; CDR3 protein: CASSLWTSGTGELFF; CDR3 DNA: TGCGCCAGCAGCCTCTGGACTAGCGGAACCGGGGAGCTGTTTTTT
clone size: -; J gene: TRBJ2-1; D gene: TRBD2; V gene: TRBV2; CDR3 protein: CASSERGGLRYNEQFF; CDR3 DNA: TGTGCCAGCAGTGAGCGGGGGGGCCTTCGGTACAATGAGCAGTTCTTC
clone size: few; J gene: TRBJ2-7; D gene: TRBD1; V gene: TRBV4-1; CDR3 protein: CASSQGRGLSEQYF; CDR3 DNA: TGCGCCAGCAGCCAGGGCAGGGGGCTGAGCGAGCAGTACTTC
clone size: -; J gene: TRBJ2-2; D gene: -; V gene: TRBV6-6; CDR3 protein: CASSYSNRKAGELFF; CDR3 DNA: TGTGCCAGCAGTTACTCGAACAGAAAAGCCGGGGAGCTGTTTTTT
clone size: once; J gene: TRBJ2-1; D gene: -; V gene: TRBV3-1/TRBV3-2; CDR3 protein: CASSQGTDSYNEQFF; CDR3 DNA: TGTGCCAGCAGCCAAGGGACAGACTCCTACAATGAGCAGTTCTTC
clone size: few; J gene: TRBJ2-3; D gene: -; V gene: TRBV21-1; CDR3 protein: CASSHNKMRVHTSTDTQYF; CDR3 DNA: TGTGCCAGCAGCCATAATAAGATGCGGGTCCACACTAGCACAGATACGCAGTATTTT
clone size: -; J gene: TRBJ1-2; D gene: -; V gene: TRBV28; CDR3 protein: CASRNPPGRGDYGYTF; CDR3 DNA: TGTGCCAGCAGGAACCCGCCGGGACGGGGGGATTATGGCTACACCTTC
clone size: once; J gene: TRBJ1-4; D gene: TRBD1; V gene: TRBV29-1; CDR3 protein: CSAPGTGSEKLFF; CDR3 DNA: TGCAGCGCTCCCGGGACAGGGTCTGAAAAACTGTTTTTT
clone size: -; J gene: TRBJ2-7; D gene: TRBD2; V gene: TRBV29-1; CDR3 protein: CSAGLAGDEQYF; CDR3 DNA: TGCAGCGCGGGACTAGCGGGAGACGAGCAGTACTTC
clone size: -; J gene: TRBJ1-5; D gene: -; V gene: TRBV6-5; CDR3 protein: CASSRQADNQPQHF; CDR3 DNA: TGTGCCAGCAGCAGACAGGCCGACAATCAGCCCCAGCATTTT
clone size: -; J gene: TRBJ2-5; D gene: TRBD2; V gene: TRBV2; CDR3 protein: CASSGLLAGGRETQYF; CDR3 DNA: TGTGCCAGCAGCGGCCTTCTAGCGGGGGGCAGAGAGACCCAGTACTTC
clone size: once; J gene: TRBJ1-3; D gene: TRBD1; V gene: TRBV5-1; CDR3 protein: CASSGMDRGLGNTIYF; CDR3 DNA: TGCGCCAGCAGCGGAATGGACAGGGGGCTTGGAAACACCATATATTTT
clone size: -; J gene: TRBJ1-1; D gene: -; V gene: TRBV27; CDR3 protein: CASSFEGVNTEAFF; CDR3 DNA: TGTGCCAGCAGTTTTGAGGGGGTAAACACTGAAGCTTTCTTT
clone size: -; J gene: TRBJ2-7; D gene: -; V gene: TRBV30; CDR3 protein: CAWSVPGIRLYEQYF; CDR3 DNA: TGTGCCTGGAGTGTACCGGGTATTAGGTTGTACGAGCAGTACTTC
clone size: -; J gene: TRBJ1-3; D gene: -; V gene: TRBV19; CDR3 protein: CASTEVGGNTIYF; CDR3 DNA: TGTGCCTCAACGGAGGTCGGGGGAAACACCATATATTTT
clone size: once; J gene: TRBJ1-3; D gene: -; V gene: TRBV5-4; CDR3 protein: CASSLAAGNTIYF; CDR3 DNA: TGTGCCAGCAGCTTGGCCGCTGGAAACACCATATATTTT
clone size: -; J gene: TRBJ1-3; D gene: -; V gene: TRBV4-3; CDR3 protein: CASSQAPGATLSGNTIYF; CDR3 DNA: TGCGCCAGCAGCCAAGCTCCTGGAGCTACCCTCTCTGGAAACACCATATATTTT
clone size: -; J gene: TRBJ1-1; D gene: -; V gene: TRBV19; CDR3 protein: CASSSQVHTEAFF; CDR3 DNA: TGTGCCAGTAGTTCCCAGGTTCACACTGAAGCTTTCTTT
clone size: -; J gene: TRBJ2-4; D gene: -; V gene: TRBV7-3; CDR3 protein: CASSLAGGNIQYF; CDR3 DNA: TGTGCCAGCAGCTTAGCGGGCGGAAACATTCAGTACTTC
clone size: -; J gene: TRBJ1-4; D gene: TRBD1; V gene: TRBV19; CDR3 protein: CASSPGQGWGEKLFF; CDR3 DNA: TGTGCCAGTAGTCCGGGACAGGGATGGGGTGAAAAACTGTTTTTT
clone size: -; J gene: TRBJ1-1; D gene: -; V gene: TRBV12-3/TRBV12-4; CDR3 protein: CASSPGHYTEAFF; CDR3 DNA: TGTGCCAGCAGTCCGGGACACTACACTGAAGCTTTCTTT
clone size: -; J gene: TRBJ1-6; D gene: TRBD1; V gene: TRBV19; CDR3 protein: CASSMGQGYNSPLHF; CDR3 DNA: TGTGCCAGTAGCATGGGACAGGGCTATAATTCACCCCTCCACTTT
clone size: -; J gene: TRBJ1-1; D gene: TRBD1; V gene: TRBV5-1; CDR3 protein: CASRRQGADTEAFF; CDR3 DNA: TGCGCCAGCCGCCGACAGGGGGCGGACACTGAAGCTTTCTTT
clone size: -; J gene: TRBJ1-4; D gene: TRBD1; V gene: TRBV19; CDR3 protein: CASSREDRQNEKLFF; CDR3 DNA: TGTGCCAGTAGTAGGGAGGACAGGCAAAATGAAAAACTGTTTTTT